The sequence of this T cell receptor (beta chain) was determined in a study of blood T cell repertoires in COVID-19. Study details: In each case, the material was cDNA or gDNA derived from T cells, B-cell-depleted T cells, or PBMCs.

The germline V gene encodes CDR1 SGHRS and CDR2 YFSETQ. The CDR3 extends over 18 amino acids. The J segment lost 6 bases and the V segment lost 4 bases, leaving 15 bases of the junction unmatched. In the original processing: Using reference gene primer amplification, nucleated cell counts were estimated. Profiled with immunoSEQ multiplex PCR; TCRdb holds only in-frame clones, not every one. V, J and clone size are taken as reported in that table, and D and trimming were inferred from the DNA itself. The sample has about 220,000 clones, roughly 75% seen once. This sequence was found in a woman between 65 and 79 years old with acute or convalescent COVID-19. Source material: peripheral blood. The chain couples TRBV5-1 to TRBJ2-1; 11 nucleotides agree with TRBD1. The DNA of the CDR3 is TGCGCCAGCAGCCCGGAAGGATTGGGACAGGGGGTGATCAATGAGCAGTTCTTC. Its protein product is CASSPEGLGQGVINEQFF. Based on the CDR3 plus reference TRBV5-1 and TRBJ2-1, the full variable domain is KAGVTQTPRYLIKTRGQQVTLSCSPISGHRSVSWYQQTPGQGLQFLFEYFSETQRNKGNFPGRFSGRQFSNSRSEMNVSTLELGDSALYLCASSPEGLGQGVINEQFFGPGTRLTVL.